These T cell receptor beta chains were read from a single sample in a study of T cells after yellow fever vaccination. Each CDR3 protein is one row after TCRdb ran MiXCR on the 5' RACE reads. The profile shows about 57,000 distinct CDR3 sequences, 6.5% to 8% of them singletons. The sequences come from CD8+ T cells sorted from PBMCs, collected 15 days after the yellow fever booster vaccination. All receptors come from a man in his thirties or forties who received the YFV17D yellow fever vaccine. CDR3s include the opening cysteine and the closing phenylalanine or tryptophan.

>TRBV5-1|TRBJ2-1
CASSLGLADVYNEQFF
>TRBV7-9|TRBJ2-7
CASSSSSADVLRGQYF
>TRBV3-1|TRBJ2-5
CASRGTAGETQYF
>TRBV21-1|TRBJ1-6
CASSKWDSGTGGPNSPLHF
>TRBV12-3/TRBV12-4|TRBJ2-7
CASSIGTSGHEQYF
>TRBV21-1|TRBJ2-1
CASPPGGLAGVPHEQFF
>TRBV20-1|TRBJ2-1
CSARGLDTNNEQFF
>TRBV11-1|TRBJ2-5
CASSPIAIRDRVREYQETQYF
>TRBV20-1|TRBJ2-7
CSAPRLWEQYF
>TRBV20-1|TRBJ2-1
CSASQLPKGASGPYYNEQFF
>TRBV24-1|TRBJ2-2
CATSETASTGELFF